The 20 T cell receptor beta chains below come from one sample, sequenced in a study of OX40 agonist ivuxolimab in advanced cancers. Assay used: immunoSEQ multiplex PCR; TCRdb lists only in-frame clones, some missing. The sample has around 54,000 clones; roughly 94% are singletons. This sample comprised CD4+ or CD8+ T cells sorted from blood, obtained in a trial of the OX40 agonist ivuxolimab. These receptors originate from an adult with an advanced solid tumor such as melanoma, head and neck, liver or kidney cancer.

The rearrangement joins TRBV6-4 to TRBJ2-1; 9 positions match TRBD2. CDR3 length: 19 residues. Germline lookup yields CDR1 MRHNA and CDR2 SNTAGT. Trimming took 0 bases from V and 0 from J; bases not matched to a gene: 9. For the CDR3, the DNA is TGTGCCAGCAGTGACTCGCATATTAGCGGGGGAAGCTCCTACAATGAGCAGTTCTTC. The encoded protein is CASSDSHISGGSSYNEQFF.

CDR3 residues: CASSLGGRIGAYEQYF. The CDR3 nucleotides read TGTGCCAGCAGTTTAGGCGGGAGAATCGGGGCCTACGAGCAGTACTTC. The rearrangement joins TRBV28 to TRBJ2-7; 7 bases are shared with TRBD2. The germline CDR1 and CDR2 sequences are MDHEN and SYDVKM. CDR3 length equals 16 residues. The trim removed 2 bases at V and 2 bases at J, leaving 9 bases unmatched.

CDR3 residues: CASSLGGTSVYNEQFF. The CDR3 DNA is TGTGCCAGCAGTTTGGGCGGGACTAGCGTCTACAATGAGCAGTTCTTC. The gene calls are TRBV28 and TRBJ2-1; 10 bases map to TRBD2. This CDR3 has 16 amino acids. V was pared by 3 bases and J by 3 bases, with 5 bases of the junction left unmatched. CDR1 and CDR2 (germline): MDHEN, SYDVKM.

The V call is TRBV5-6, the J call TRBJ2-5, with 8 bases fitting TRBD2. Germline assignment: CDR1 SGHDT and CDR2 YYEEEE. The trim removed 6 bases at V and 5 bases at J, leaving 15 bases unmatched. The CDR3 has 16 residues. The CDR3 here is CASTPLVAGSSETQYF. In nucleotides, the CDR3 is TGTGCCAGCACCCCGTTGGTAGCGGGATCCAGTGAGACCCAGTACTTC.

The chain has TRBV6-5 and TRBJ2-1; maybe TRBD2 (6 bases). The germline V gene has CDR1 MNHEY and CDR2 SVGAGI. This CDR3 is 15 amino acids long. The V and J ends lost 4 bases and 0 bases respectively, with 10 bases between them. CDR3: CASSSDGSSYNEQFF. The CDR3 nucleotides read TGTGCCAGCAGTTCCGACGGGAGCTCCTACAATGAGCAGTTCTTC.

The chain couples TRBV4-2 to TRBJ2-5; 11 bases are a match to TRBD1. The J call may not be correct, given that the DNA end is closer to TRBJ2-7. Germline loops: CDR1 LGHNA, CDR2 YNFKEQ. The CDR3 loop spans 14 amino acids. The CDR3 is CASSAGQGDLEQYF. The DNA of the CDR3 is TGTGCCAGCAGCGCGGGACAGGGGGATCTCGAGCAGTACTTC.

V gene TRBV29-1 combines with J gene TRBJ1-2; TRBD1 matches 12 bases. The CDR3 has 13 amino acids. Germline-derived CDR1 and CDR2 are SQVTM and ANQGSEA. With V trimmed by 6 bases and J by 5 bases, 4 bases remained unmatched. CDR3 in amino acids: CSVGTGGVYGYTF. The CDR3 nucleotides read TGCAGCGTAGGGACAGGGGGCGTTTATGGCTACACCTTC.

This chain uses TRBV7-9 with TRBJ2-7, with D hard to call. Germline V gene data show CDR1 as SEHNR and CDR2 as FQNEAQ (reference sequence). CDR3 size: 13 residues. V was cut by 0 bases and J by 0 bases, with 3 bases left in between. DNA for the CDR3: TGTGCCAGCAGCTTAGCGCTCTCCTACGAGCAGTACTTC. Translated: CASSLALSYEQYF.

The chain has TRBV2 and TRBJ2-3; D call uncertain. Per germline, CDR1 SNHLY and CDR2 FYNNEI. V lost 0 bases and J 1 base, leaving 14 bases between the germline ends. This CDR3 comprises 17 residues. In DNA form, the CDR3 reads TGTGCCAGCAGTGAAGCGCGCAGAGTTACCCGCACAGATACGCAGTATTTT. Its translation is CASSEARRVTRTDTQYF.

The V gene is TRBV6-5, the J gene TRBJ2-7; D perhaps matches TRBD1 (5 bases). This CDR3 has 15 amino acids. V lost 7 bases to trimming and J lost 0 bases, with 16 bases between them. The germline gives CDR1 MNHEY, CDR2 SVGAGI. CDR3 DNA: TGTGCCAGCACCCTCACGACAGTGGGCTCCTACGAGCAGTACTTC. Its protein product is CASTLTTVGSYEQYF.

CDR3 DNA: TGTGCCAGTAGTATGGCAGGGGTTAAGTACGAGCAGTACTTC. It specifies CASSMAGVKYEQYF. This sequence joins TRBV19 and TRBJ2-7, with D maybe TRBD1 (6 bases). V shed 3 bases and J shed 4 bases, with 13 bases lying between them. There are 14 residues in the CDR3. The germline gives CDR1 LNHDA, CDR2 SQIVND (reference sequence).

CDR3 coding DNA: TGTGCCAGCAGCTTTTCTTCGGGGTACGAGCAGTACTTC. Its protein is CASSFSSGYEQYF. The chain joins TRBV5-6 to TRBJ2-7; tentatively, D is TRBD2 (5 bases). CDR1 is SGHDT, CDR2 YYEEEE, per germline. The CDR3 length is 13 residues. The germline V and J ends were trimmed by 2 bases and 4 bases, with 10 bases remaining between them.

The chain is built from TRBV30 and TRBJ2-1; the D gene is possibly TRBD2 (6 bases). The V end was cut by 2 bases, the J end by 5 bases, with 10 bases between. The germline CDR1 and CDR2 sequences are GTSNPN and SVGIG (reference sequence). The CDR3 loop spans 13 amino acids. The CDR3 spells CAWSIAGNNEQFF. CDR3 nucleotide sequence: TGTGCCTGGAGTATTGCGGGGAACAATGAGCAGTTCTTC.

The CDR3 region is CASSPPDRGLYEQYF. The CDR3 region has the DNA TGTGCCAGCAGCCCCCCGGACAGGGGGCTATACGAGCAGTACTTC. V and J are TRBV7-8 and TRBJ2-7; TRBD1 aligns across 11 bases. The V gene's germline CDR1 is SGHVS and CDR2 FQNEAQ. J was trimmed by 4 bases and V by 5 bases; bases with no gene match: 7. The CDR3 covers 15 residues.

This rearrangement joins TRBV4-1 to TRBJ1-2; D is possibly TRBD1 (5 bases). The CDR3 sequence is 14 residues long. Germline V gene lookup returns CDR1 MGHRA and CDR2 YSYEKL. The germline V and J ends were trimmed by 1 base and 1 base, with 7 bases remaining between them. CDR3 residues: CASSQGDSNYGYTF. For the CDR3, the DNA is TGCGCCAGCAGCCAAGGAGACAGTAACTATGGCTACACCTTC.

CDR3 coding DNA: TGCGCCAGCAGCTTATCAGGGGGACAAGAGACCCAGTACTTC. It is translated as CASSLSGGQETQYF. V gene TRBV5-1 combines with J gene TRBJ2-5, with TRBD1 identical over 7 bases. The CDR3 is made up of 14 amino acids. V trimming: 2 bases; J trimming: 2 bases; junction bases outside the gene matches: 3. Looked up from germline, CDR1 is SGHRS and CDR2 is YFSETQ.

The CDR3 DNA reads as TGTGCTGGGAGTAAGCTTCCGAACACCGGGGAGCTGTTTTTT. It translates to CAGSKLPNTGELFF. This rearrangement joins TRBV28 to TRBJ2-2; D possibly corresponds to TRBD2 (5 bases). The germline V gene has CDR1 MDHEN and CDR2 SYDVKM. This CDR3 comprises 14 residues.

The rearrangement uses TRBV13 and TRBJ2-3, with a weak D call TRBD1 (6 bases). CDR1 is PRHDT and CDR2 is FYEKMQ in the germline V gene (reference sequence). Trimming shortened V by 5 bases and J by 2 bases, and 20 bases separated the two germline ends. The CDR3 contains 17 residues. CDR3 region: CASSPLGQTRITDTQYF. The CDR3 region has the DNA TGTGCCAGCAGCCCTCTAGGACAGACCCGAATCACAGATACGCAGTATTTT.

V and J are TRBV29-1 and TRBJ2-7; tentatively, D is TRBD2 (5 bases). With 4 bases removed from V and 6 bases from J, the gap between germline ends came to 13 bases. CDR1 is SQVTM and CDR2 is ANQGSEA in the germline V gene. The CDR3 has 12 residues. CDR3 nucleotides: TGCAGCGTTGTGTCCGAGGGCGGCGAGCAGTACTTC. Translated: CSVVSEGGEQYF.

This rearrangement joins TRBV27 to TRBJ2-4; D tentatively reads TRBD1 or TRBD2 (6 bases each). The CDR3 extends over 16 amino acids. In germline, CDR1 is MNHEY, CDR2 SMNVEV (reference sequence). V lost 2 bases and J 7 bases, leaving 18 bases between the germline ends. The CDR3 loop reads CASSLIGDSRGNIQYF. DNA for the CDR3: TGTGCCAGCAGTTTAATAGGGGACTCAAGGGGGAACATTCAGTACTTC.